Below, one T cell receptor beta chain is given with its context. Its cognate antigen is unknown. This CDR3 has 13 residues. The V gene lost 4 bases and the J gene lost 6 bases, with 12 bases spanning the gap. CDR1 is MGHDK, CDR2 SYGVNS, per germline. Prepared libraries of TCR beta cDNA carried unique molecular identifiers. TCRdb re-derived calls from the PCR reads in MiXCR, one entry per CDR3 protein. The sample has under 900,000 distinct CDR3 sequences, about 50% seen once. The sample is drawn from a study of post-analysis software for immune sequencing data. Points from the study as a whole: Patients showed TRBV5-6, TRBV5-1 and TRBV20-1 among four to six TRBV segments more frequent than in controls. There was significantly lower normalized Chao1 diversity in multiple sclerosis patients than in controls.

The sequence came from a girl between 5 and 17 years old with multiple sclerosis. This chain joins TRBV25-1 and TRBJ1-1; D perhaps matches TRBD1 (6 bases). The sample taken for sequencing was blood. This CDR3 reads CASSVNGQSEAFF. The CDR3 bases are TGTGCCAGCAGTGTAAATGGACAGTCTGAAGCTTTCTTT.